Below, one TCR beta chain is given with its context. Its recognized antigen is unknown. Per-base quality was not reported, and no clone a single base away is much larger than it. The record originates from a study of radiotherapy plus CTLA-4 blockade in lung cancer (dated by TCRdb to the late 2010s). Notes on the research overall: Among the enrolled patients, around 17% had an objective response, and 31% reached disease control. Results and caveats for the whole study, not just this receptor: TCR clones derived from tumors expanded in peripheral blood after treatment with radiotherapy and ipilimumab. The strongest predictors of response, as reported, were early dynamic changes in blood T cell clones along with a rise in serum interferon-beta after radiation.

The germline V and J ends show losses of 0 bases and 5 bases respectively, and no gene match explains 8 bases of the junction. Including the terminal cysteine and phenylalanine, the CDR3 comprises 17 residues. The kept DNA is CDR3 alone, 51 bases in frame from the first base. As encoded in the germline V gene, CDR1 is SGHTA while CDR2 is FQGNSA. The study evaluated CTLA-4 blockade (ipilimumab) given together with focal radiation therapy in patients who had chemo-refractory metastatic non-small-cell lung cancer. The library was built by means of the immunoSEQ multiplex PCR assay. TCRdb limited this immuneACCESS table to in-frame rearrangements with V and J called. A share of clones is missing; checked studies link under half to unresolved V genes, and the rest is unexplained. Here the sample has 80,000 or so clones; about 79% occur a single time. The ten biggest clones cover about 20% of the sample.

This specimen consisted of peripheral blood, obtained from a patient treated with radiotherapy plus ipilimumab. This clonotype was obtained from a human donor with non-small cell lung cancer whose response to radiotherapy plus ipilimumab could not be evaluated. Some clones in this sample may be carry-over from other donors' samples. The chain is assembled from TRBV7-2 and TRBJ2-5, with 11 bases matching TRBD2. The DNA sequence is given as TGTGCCAGCAGCTTAGCGCTTAGCGGGGGGGCCTTCGAGACCCAGTACTTC. Its product reads: CASSLALSGGAFETQYF.